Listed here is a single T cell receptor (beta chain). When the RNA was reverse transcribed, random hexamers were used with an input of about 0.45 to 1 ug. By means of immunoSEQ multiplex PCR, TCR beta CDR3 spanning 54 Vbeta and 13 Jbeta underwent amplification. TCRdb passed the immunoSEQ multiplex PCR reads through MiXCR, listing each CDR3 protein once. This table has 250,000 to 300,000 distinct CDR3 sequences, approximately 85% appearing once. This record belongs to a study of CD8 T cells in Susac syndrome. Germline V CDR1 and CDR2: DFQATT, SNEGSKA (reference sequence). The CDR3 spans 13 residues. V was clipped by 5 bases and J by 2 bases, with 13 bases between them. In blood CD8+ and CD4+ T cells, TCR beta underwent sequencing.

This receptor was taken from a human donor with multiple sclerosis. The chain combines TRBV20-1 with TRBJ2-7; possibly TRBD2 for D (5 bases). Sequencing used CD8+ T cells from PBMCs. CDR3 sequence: CSALSEAAYEQYF. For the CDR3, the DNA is TGCAGTGCTCTTAGCGAGGCCGCCTACGAGCAGTACTTC.